These 8 T cell receptor beta chains were sequenced from one sample in a study of OX40 agonist ivuxolimab in advanced cancers. TCRdb's table, derived via immunoSEQ multiplex PCR, lists solely in-frame clones and lacks some. The sample yields 55,000 to 90,000 clones, 65% to 85% seen once. The sample here was CD4+ or CD8+ T cells sorted from blood, taken in a trial of the OX40 agonist ivuxolimab. These TCRs come from an adult with an advanced solid tumor such as melanoma, head and neck, liver or kidney cancer.

This clone was observed once. The V call is TRBV19, the J call TRBJ1-4; TRBD1 aligns across 7 bases. The CDR3 length is 17 residues. V shed 5 bases and J 0 bases; nucleotides not matched to a gene: 9. Per the germline V gene, CDR1 is LNHDA and CDR2 is SQIVND (reference sequence). The CDR3: CASSSQGVEATNEKLFF. The CDR3 coding sequence is TGTGCCAGTAGTTCTCAGGGGGTGGAGGCAACTAATGAAAAACTGTTTTTT.

The CDR3, as DNA: TGTGCCAGTAGTATACCTAGGGGCAGGGGCAATCAGCCCCAGCATTTT. This translates into CASSIPRGRGNQPQHF. V usage is TRBV19 and J usage is TRBJ1-5; weak D call: TRBD1 (5 bases). The CDR3 has 16 residues. Germline lookup yields CDR1 LNHDA and CDR2 SQIVND (reference sequence). Trimming shortened V by 2 bases and J by 2 bases, and 13 bases separated the two germline ends.

The CDR3 reads CASSLSATGRGGYTF. CDR3 bases: TGTGCCAGCAGTCTATCCGCGACAGGGCGTGGGGGCTACACCTTC. The V gene is TRBV6-1, the J gene TRBJ1-2; 7 bases agree with TRBD1. CDR1 and CDR2 from the germline V gene are MNHNS and SASEGT. The CDR3 runs to 15 residues. V shed 5 bases, J shed 8 bases, and the junction held 14 bases outside the gene matches.

This clone was found a few times. The V call is TRBV5-6, the J call TRBJ1-5, with D perhaps TRBD1 (6 bases). The V gene's germline CDR1 is SGHDT and CDR2 YYEEEE. The V end was cut by 1 base, the J end by 4 bases, with 12 bases between. The CDR3 consists of 15 residues. CDR3 sequence: CASSLTGSGNQPQHF. The CDR3 DNA follows: TGTGCCAGCAGCTTGACAGGGTCGGGAAATCAGCCCCAGCATTTT.

The table lists this clone with a count of one. V and J are TRBV10-3 and TRBJ2-3; TRBD2 matches 13 bases. V was clipped by 2 bases and J by 3 bases; unmatched bases: 2. This CDR3 is 16 amino acids long. Germline V lookup: CDR1 ENHRY, CDR2 SYGVKD. CDR3 in amino acids: CAISEVLAGGTDTQYF. The CDR3 DNA is TGTGCCATCAGTGAGGTACTAGCGGGGGGGACAGATACGCAGTATTTT.

The chain is built from TRBV27 and TRBJ1-3; unclear D gene. With 6 bases removed from V and 0 bases from J, the gap between germline ends came to 12 bases. The CDR3 covers 15 residues. The germline CDR1 and CDR2 sequences are MNHEY and SMNVEV (reference sequence). The CDR3 spells CASRSMGSSGNTIYF. The CDR3 DNA reads as TGTGCCAGCAGGTCAATGGGTAGCTCTGGAAACACCATATATTTT.

The chain uses TRBV5-6 and TRBJ2-7; the match to TRBD1 covers 10 bases. The CDR3 loop spans 14 amino acids. Trimming cost V 7 bases and J 5 bases; bases outside gene matches: 9. Germline V gene lookup returns CDR1 SGHDT and CDR2 YYEEEE. CDR3 nucleotides: TGTGCCAGCGGGGGGGGACAGGGGCCCCACGAGCAGTACTTC. Translated, it gives CASGGGQGPHEQYF.

The rearrangement uses TRBV28 and TRBJ2-5; 11 bases map to TRBD2. The CDR3 contains 18 residues. V shed 6 bases, J shed 1 base, and the junction held 13 bases outside the gene matches. The germline gives CDR1 MDHEN, CDR2 SYDVKM. The DNA for the CDR3 is TGTGCCAGCAGATCGGAGGTCTTAGCGGGGGGGTTCCAAGAGACCCAGTACTTC. Its protein is CASRSEVLAGGFQETQYF.